The table lists the clone carrying this T cell receptor (beta chain) with many counts. Its target is not known. The data are from a study of T cells in Graves' hyperthyroidism and ophthalmopathy. General study points: Most thyroid clonotypes expanded above 0.001 appeared in blood too. Ophthalmopathy and stable hyperthyroidism were told apart by a 13 V-J model.

The germline V and J ends were trimmed by 7 bases and 2 bases, with 7 bases remaining between them. The CDR3 is 12 amino acids. Germline V gene data show CDR1 as MGHDK and CDR2 as SYGVNS. Criteria for exclusion of patients were uncontrolled infection, other autoimmune disease, pregnancy or lactation. Amplified regions were TCR beta CDR3 sequences from RNA transcripts. The HTBI primer set was used in a first-round RT-PCR of the TCR CDR3. TCRdb re-called the multiplex PCR reads through MiXCR, storing one row per CDR3 protein. The sample holds around 350,000 distinct CDR3 sequences, about 18% seen once. The sequence was obtained from a woman aged 18-29 years with Graves' hyperthyroidism. The sample was blood. The chain links TRBV25-1 to TRBJ2-3; tentative D call: TRBD1 (5 bases). CDR3 nucleotides: TGTGCCAGCACAGGGAACACAGATACGCAGTATTTT. Amino acid sequence: CASTGNTDTQYF. Variable domain in full (rest from reference TRBV25-1 and TRBJ2-3): EADIYQTPRYLVIGTGKKITLECSQTMGHDKMYWYQQDPGMELHLIHYSYGVNSTEKGDLSSESTVSRIRTEHFPLTLESARPSHTSQYLCASTGNTDTQYFGPGTRLTVL.